The present entry profiles one TCR beta chain with its context. The antigen is unknown. This specimen comes from a study of yellow fever vaccine responses in identical twins. General study points: Twins reportedly showed a vaccine T cell response that seemed partly convergent and partly personalized.

TCRdb reprocessed the RT-PCR reads with MiXCR, giving one entry per CDR3 protein. The data show under 1,500 distinct CDR3 sequences, around 6% seen once. The CDR3 length is 12 residues. In germline, CDR1 is LGHDT, CDR2 YNNKEL (reference sequence). V lost 0 bases and J lost 5, with 4 bases in between. Material: T cells from blood (PBMCs), unsorted or a sorted subset (not recorded which), obtained before or after yellow fever vaccination (not recorded which). J is TRBJ2-5 and V is TRBV3-1; D not certain. This sequence originates from a young woman who received the yellow fever vaccine. The CDR3 nucleotides are TGTGCCAGCAGCCAAGATGGCGAGACCCAGTACTTC. Its protein product is CASSQDGETQYF.